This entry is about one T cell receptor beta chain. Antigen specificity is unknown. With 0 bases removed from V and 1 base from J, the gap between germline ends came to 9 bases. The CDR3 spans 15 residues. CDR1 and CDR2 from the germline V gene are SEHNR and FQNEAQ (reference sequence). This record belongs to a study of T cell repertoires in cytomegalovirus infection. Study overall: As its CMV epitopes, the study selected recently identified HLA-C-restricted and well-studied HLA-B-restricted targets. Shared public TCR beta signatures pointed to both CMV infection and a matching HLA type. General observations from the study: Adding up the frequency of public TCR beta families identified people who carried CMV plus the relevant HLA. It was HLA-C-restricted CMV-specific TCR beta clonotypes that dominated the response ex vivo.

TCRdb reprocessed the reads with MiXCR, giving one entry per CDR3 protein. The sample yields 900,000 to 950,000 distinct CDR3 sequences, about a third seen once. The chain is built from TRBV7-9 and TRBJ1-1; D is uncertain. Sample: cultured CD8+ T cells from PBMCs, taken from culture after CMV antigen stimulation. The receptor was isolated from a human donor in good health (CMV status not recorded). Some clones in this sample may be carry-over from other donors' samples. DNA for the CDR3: TGTGCCAGCAGCTTAGCGAGTAATAAGAACACTGAAGCTTTCTTT. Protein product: CASSLASNKNTEAFF.